This T cell receptor beta chain is drawn from a study of identical twins. One entry per CDR3 protein, called by TCRdb with MiXCR from the 5' RACE reads. The sample consists of hundreds of thousands of distinct CDR3 sequences, about 7.6% of them appearing once. The same sample was also studied in work on yellow fever vaccine responses in identical twins.

The sequenced material came from PBMCs. This clonotype was obtained from a woman younger than 35 in good health.

The CDR3 sequence is CASSLAMGRETQYF. The CDR3 DNA is TGTGCCAGCAGCTTAGCCATGGGGAGAGAGACCCAGTACTTC. The J gene is TRBJ2-5, the V gene TRBV7-9; D may be TRBD2 (5 bases). Germline V CDR1 and CDR2: SEHNR, FQNEAQ (reference sequence). Deletions cut 0 bases from V and 4 bases from J, with 9 bases between. The CDR3 sequence is 14 residues long.